This entry features one TCR beta chain sequence. The target antigen is unknown. J gave up 3 bases and V 5 bases, and 9 bases lay outside the gene matches. The CDR3 has 14 amino acids. Germline CDR1 SQVTM, CDR2 ANQGSEA. This sample was included in a study of T cells in localized non-small cell lung cancer. General observations from the study: Uninvolved neighboring lung showed the greatest T cell clonality, exceeding tumor.

Some clones are missing from TCRdb's copy, which holds only in-frame ones; the method was immunoSEQ multiplex PCR. The data hold around 25,000 clones, with less than 90% observed a single time. V usage is TRBV29-1 and J usage is TRBJ1-2; 7 nucleotides agree with TRBD1. The clonotype comes from an older female donor with stage I lung adenocarcinoma. The starting material was peripheral blood, obtained before any cancer treatment. CDR3 DNA sequence: TGCAGCGTTATATCCAGGGGGGAGGACTATGGCTACACCTTC. As protein: CSVISRGEDYGYTF.